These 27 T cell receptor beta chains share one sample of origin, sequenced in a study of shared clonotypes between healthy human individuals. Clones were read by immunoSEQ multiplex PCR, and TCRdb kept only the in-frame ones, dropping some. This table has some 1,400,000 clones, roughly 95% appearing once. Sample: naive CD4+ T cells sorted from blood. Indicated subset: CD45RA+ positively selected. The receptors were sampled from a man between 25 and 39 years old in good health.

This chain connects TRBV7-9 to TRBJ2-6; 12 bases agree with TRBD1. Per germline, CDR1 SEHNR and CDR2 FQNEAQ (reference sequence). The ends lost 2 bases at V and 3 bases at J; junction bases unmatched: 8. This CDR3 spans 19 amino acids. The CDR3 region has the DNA TGTGCCAGCAGCTTAATTGGGGGACAGGGGGCATTTGGGGCCAACGTCCTGACTTTC. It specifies CASSLIGGQGAFGANVLTF.

The CDR3: CAISEGLAGGPDTQYF. CDR3 coding DNA: TGTGCCATCAGTGAGGGCCTAGCGGGAGGGCCAGATACGCAGTATTTT. V usage is TRBV10-3 and J usage is TRBJ2-3; 12 bases match TRBD2. There are 16 residues in the CDR3. V shed 2 bases and J 4 bases; nucleotides not matched to a gene: 4. Germline V gene lookup returns CDR1 ENHRY and CDR2 SYGVKD.

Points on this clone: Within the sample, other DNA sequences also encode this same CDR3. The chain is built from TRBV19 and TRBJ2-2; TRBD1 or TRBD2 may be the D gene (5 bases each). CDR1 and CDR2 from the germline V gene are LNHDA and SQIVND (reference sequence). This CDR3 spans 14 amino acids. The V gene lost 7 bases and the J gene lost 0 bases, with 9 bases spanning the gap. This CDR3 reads CASKGTPNTGELFF. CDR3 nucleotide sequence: TGTGCCAGTAAGGGGACGCCGAACACCGGGGAGCTGTTTTTT.

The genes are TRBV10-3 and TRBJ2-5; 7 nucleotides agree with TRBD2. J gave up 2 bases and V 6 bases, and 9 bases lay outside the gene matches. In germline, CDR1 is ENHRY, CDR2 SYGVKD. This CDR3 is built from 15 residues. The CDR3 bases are TGTGCCATCAGCAGCAACCTAGCGGATCAAGAGACCCAGTACTTC. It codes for CAISSNLADQETQYF.

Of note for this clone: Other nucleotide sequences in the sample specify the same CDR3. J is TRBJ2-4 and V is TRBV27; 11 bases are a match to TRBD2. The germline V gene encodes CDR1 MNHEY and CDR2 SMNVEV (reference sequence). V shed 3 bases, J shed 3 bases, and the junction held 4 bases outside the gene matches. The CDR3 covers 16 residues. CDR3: CASSLLAGGGKNIQYF. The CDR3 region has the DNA TGTGCCAGCAGTTTGTTAGCGGGAGGGGGCAAAAACATTCAGTACTTC.

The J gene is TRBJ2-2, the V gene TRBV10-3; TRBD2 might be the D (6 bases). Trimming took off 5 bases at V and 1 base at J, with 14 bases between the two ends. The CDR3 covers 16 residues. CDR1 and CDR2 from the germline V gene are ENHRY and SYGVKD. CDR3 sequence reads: CAISPISGRNTGELFF. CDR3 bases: TGTGCCATCAGTCCAATTAGCGGTAGGAACACCGGGGAGCTGTTTTTT.

DNA for the CDR3: TGTGCCAGCAGCTTTACCCACCGGAGGATCTCCTACAATGAGCAGTTCTTC. It codes for CASSFTHRRISYNEQFF. V is TRBV13 and J is TRBJ2-1; tentative D call: TRBD2 (5 bases). Germline V gene lookup returns CDR1 PRHDT and CDR2 FYEKMQ (reference sequence). The CDR3 runs 17 residues. V lost 3 bases, J lost 0 bases, and 15 bases lay in between.

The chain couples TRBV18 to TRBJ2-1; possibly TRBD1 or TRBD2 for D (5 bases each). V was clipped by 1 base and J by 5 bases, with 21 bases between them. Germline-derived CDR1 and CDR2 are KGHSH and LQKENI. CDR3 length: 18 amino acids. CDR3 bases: TGTGCCAGCTCACCACTCGAGGGGCAGTTAAGATCCGACAATGAGCAGTTCTTC. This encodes CASSPLEGQLRSDNEQFF.

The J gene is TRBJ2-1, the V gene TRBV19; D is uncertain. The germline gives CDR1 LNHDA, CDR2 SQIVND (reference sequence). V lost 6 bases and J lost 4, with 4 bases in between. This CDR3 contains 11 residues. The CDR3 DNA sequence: TGTGCCAGTAGAACATACAATGAGCAGTTCTTC. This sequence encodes CASRTYNEQFF.

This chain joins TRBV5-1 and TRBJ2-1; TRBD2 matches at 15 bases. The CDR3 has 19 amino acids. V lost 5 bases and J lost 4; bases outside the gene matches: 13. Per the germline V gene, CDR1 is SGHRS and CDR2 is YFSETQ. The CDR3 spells CASSRTSGRAFSSYNEQFF. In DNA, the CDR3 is TGCGCCAGCAGTCGGACTAGCGGGAGGGCCTTTAGCTCTTACAATGAGCAGTTCTTC. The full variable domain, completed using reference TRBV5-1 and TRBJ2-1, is KAGVTQTPRYLIKTRGQQVTLSCSPISGHRSVSWYQQTPGQGLQFLFEYFSETQRNKGNFPGRFSGRQFSNSRSEMNVSTLELGDSALYLCASSRTSGRAFSSYNEQFFGPGTRLTVL.

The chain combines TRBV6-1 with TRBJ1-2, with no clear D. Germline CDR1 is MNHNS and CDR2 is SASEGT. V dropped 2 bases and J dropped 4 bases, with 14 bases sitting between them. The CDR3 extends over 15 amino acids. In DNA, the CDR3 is TGTGCCAGCAGTGAATCGGTACAGACCTTCTATGGCTACACCTTC. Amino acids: CASSESVQTFYGYTF.

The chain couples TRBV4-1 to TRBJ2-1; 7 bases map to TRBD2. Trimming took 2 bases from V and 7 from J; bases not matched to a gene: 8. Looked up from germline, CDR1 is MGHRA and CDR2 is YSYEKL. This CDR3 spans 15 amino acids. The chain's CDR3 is CASSQLGLVYNEQFF. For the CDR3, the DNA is TGCGCCAGCAGCCAACTTGGACTAGTCTATAATGAGCAGTTCTTC.

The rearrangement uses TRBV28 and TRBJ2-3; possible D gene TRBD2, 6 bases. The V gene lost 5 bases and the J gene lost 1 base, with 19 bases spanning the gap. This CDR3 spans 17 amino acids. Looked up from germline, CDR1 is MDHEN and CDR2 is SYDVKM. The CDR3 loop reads CASSMTFSRRGTDTQYF. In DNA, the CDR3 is TGTGCCAGCAGTATGACTTTCTCCCGGAGGGGCACAGATACGCAGTATTTT.

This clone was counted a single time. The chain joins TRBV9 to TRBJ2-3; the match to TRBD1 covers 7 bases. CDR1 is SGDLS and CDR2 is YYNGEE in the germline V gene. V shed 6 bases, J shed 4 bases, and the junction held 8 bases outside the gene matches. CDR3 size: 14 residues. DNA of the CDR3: TGTGCCAGCAATATGGGACAGCGCGCAGATACGCAGTATTTT. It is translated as CASNMGQRADTQYF.

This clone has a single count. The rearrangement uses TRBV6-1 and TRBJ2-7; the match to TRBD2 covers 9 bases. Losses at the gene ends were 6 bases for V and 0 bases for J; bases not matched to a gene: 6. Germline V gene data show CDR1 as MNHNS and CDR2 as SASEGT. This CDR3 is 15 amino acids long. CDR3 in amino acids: CASRVSGGSSYEQYF. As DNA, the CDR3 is TGTGCCAGCAGAGTTAGCGGGGGTAGCTCCTACGAGCAGTACTTC.

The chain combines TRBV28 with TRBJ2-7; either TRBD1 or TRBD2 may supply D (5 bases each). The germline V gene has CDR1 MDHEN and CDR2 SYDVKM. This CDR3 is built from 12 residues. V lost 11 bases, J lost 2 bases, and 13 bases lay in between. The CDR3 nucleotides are TGTGCCGCGGGCAGGGAAACCTACGAGCAGTACTTC. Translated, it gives CAAGRETYEQYF.

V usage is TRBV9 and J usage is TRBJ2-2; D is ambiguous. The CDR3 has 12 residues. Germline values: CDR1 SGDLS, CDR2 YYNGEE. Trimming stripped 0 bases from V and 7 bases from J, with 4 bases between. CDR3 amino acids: CASSVDIGELFF. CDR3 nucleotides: TGTGCCAGCAGCGTAGACATCGGGGAGCTGTTTTTT.

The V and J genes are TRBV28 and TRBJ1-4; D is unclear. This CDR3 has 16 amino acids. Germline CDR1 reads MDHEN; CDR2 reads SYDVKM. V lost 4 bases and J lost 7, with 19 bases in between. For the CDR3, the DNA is TGTGCCAGCAGTTCTCCGAAGATAGCGGTTGGTGAAAAACTGTTTTTT. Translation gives CASSSPKIAVGEKLFF.

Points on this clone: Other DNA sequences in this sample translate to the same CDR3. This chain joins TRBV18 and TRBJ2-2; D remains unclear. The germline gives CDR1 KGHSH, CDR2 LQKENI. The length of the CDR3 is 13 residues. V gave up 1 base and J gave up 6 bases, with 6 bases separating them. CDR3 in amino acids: CASSPQGAGELFF. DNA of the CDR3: TGTGCCAGCTCACCACAGGGCGCCGGGGAGCTGTTTTTT.

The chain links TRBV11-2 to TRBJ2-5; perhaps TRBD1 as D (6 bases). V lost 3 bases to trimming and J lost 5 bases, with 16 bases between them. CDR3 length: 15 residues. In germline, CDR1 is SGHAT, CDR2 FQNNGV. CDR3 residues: CASSFWGHRAETQYF. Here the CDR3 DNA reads TGTGCCAGCAGCTTTTGGGGGCATCGAGCCGAGACCCAGTACTTC. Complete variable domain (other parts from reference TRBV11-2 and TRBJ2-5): EAGVAQSPRYKIIEKRQSVAFWCNPISGHATLYWYQQILGQGPKLLIQFQNNGVVDDSQLPKDRFSAERLKGVDSTLKIQPAKLEDSAVYLCASSFWGHRAETQYFGPGTRLLVL.

The CDR3 loop reads CASSSPAPGLVPYNEQFF. CDR3 nucleotide sequence: TGTGCCAGCAGTTCACCCGCGCCGGGACTAGTCCCCTACAATGAGCAGTTCTTC. The chain recombines TRBV28 with TRBJ2-1; 8 bases match TRBD2. Germline trimming cut 4 bases from V and 2 bases from J; bases unmatched to any gene: 13. CDR1 is MDHEN, CDR2 SYDVKM, per germline. The CDR3 contains 18 residues.

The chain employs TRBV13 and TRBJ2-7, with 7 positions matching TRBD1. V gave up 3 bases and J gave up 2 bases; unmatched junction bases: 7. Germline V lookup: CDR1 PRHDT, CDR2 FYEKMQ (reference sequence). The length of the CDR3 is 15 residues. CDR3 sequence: CASSFRTGYPYEQYF. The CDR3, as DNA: TGTGCCAGCAGCTTCCGGACAGGCTACCCCTACGAGCAGTACTTC.

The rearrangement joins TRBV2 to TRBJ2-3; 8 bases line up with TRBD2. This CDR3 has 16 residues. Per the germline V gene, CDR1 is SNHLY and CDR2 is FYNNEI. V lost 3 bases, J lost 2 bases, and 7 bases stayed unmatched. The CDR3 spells CASSDLASGPTDTQYF. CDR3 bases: TGTGCCAGCAGTGACTTGGCTAGCGGGCCCACAGATACGCAGTATTTT.

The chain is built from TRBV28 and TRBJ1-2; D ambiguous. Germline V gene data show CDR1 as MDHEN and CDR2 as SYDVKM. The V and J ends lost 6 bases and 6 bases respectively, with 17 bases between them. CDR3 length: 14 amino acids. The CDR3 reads CASSQYRTDHGYTF. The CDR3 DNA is TGTGCCAGCAGCCAATACCGGACGGATCATGGCTACACCTTC.

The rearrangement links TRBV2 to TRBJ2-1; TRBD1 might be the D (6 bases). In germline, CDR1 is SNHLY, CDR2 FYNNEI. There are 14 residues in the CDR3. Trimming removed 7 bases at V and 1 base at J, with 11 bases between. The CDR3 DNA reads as TGTGCCAGCACCGATAGGGGGTCCTACAATGAGCAGTTCTTC. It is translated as CASTDRGSYNEQFF.

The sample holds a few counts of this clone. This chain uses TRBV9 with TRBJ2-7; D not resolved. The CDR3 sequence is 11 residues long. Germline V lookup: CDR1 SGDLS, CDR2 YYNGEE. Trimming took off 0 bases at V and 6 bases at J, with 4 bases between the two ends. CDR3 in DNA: TGTGCCAGCAGCGTAGGGGGCGAGCAGTACTTC. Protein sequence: CASSVGGEQYF.

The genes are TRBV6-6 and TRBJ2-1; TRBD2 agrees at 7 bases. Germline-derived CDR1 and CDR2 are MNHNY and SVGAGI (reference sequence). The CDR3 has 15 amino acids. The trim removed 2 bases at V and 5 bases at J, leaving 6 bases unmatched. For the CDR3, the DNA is TGTGCCAGCAGTTACGACGGGAGGCTTAACAATGAGCAGTTCTTC. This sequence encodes CASSYDGRLNNEQFF.